This T cell receptor (beta chain) was sequenced during a study of Graves' ophthalmopathy and Graves' hyperthyroidism. Study-level points and caveats: The model predicted progression of ophthalmopathy with a sensitivity of roughly 70%, and its specificity was roughly 77%.

Aged 18 to 65, the patients with hyperthyroidism had under 2 months' duration and were newly diagnosed. The study excluded patients with other autoimmune diseases, uncontrolled infections, pregnancy or lactation. The study amplified TCR beta CDR3 regions using RNA transcripts. First-round RT-PCR relied on HTBI primers, and a second-round multiplex PCR came next. MiXCR was run by TCRdb on the multiplex PCR reads, yielding one entry per CDR3 protein. The sample includes under 800,000 distinct CDR3 sequences, approximately 21% of them seen just once. This clonotype appeared many times. No antigen is known for it. The germline gives CDR1 LGHDT, CDR2 YNNKEL (reference sequence). CDR3 length: 14 residues. Trimming pared 5 bases from V and 0 bases from J, leaving 10 bases between.

The sequenced sample was peripheral blood. The J gene is TRBJ1-1, the V gene TRBV3-1, with a possible D match to TRBD1 (5 bases). The source of this sequence is a woman aged 18-35 years with stable Graves' hyperthyroidism. Some clones in this sample may be carry-over from other donors' samples. The CDR3 coding sequence is TGTGCCAGCAGCACGACAGCGATGAACACTGAAGCTTTCTTT. Encoded protein: CASSTTAMNTEAFF.